This T cell receptor (beta chain) was retrieved from a study of blood T cell repertoires in COVID-19. This clone was observed a single time. The J segment lost 0 bases and the V segment lost 6 bases, leaving 2 bases of the junction unmatched. Germline CDR1 is MNHEY and CDR2 is SVGAGI. The CDR3 runs 14 residues. Clones were read by immunoSEQ multiplex PCR, and TCRdb kept only the in-frame ones, dropping some. The repertoire holds about 40,000 clones, 89% seen once, with about 0.36% in the top ten. The sequence came from a human donor in a cohort sampled during active COVID-19. The genes are TRBV6-5 and TRBJ1-3, with 7 bases matching TRBD1. The sample comprised peripheral blood. The CDR3 sequence: CASRGTVSGNTIYF. Here the CDR3 DNA reads TGTGCCAGCAGAGGGACAGTCTCTGGAAACACCATATATTTT.